In its sample, the clone carrying this TCR beta chain was seen a few times. Its antigen is not identified. TCRdb called the reads again in MiXCR, with one record for every CDR3 protein. The sample has under 75,000 distinct CDR3 sequences, 20% seen once. This sample was taken from a study of type 1 regulatory T cells. General observations from the study: Tr1 cells had a more restricted TCR repertoire than non-Tr1 cells.

The length of the CDR3 is 13 residues. Trimming left V 6 bases short and J 0 bases short, with 8 bases between. Germline CDR1 reads SGDLS; CDR2 reads YYNGEE. The TCR originated in a human donor in good health. The sequenced sample was cultured type 1 regulatory T (Tr1) cells, either the whole culture or a sorted fraction (not recorded which). The V gene is TRBV9, the J gene TRBJ2-3; no definite D call. CDR3 loop: CASTTGSTDTQYF. CDR3 nucleotides: TGTGCCAGCACCACCGGGAGCACAGATACGCAGTATTTT.